This TCR beta chain was sequenced during a study of T-cell memory formation after mild COVID-19. About the study: Largely donor-specific sequence clusters came from a couple of donors.

One entry per CDR3 protein, called by TCRdb with MiXCR from the 5' RACE reads. The table includes about 340,000 distinct CDR3 sequences, 10% to 15% detected once. Study results and caveats: Pre-infection memory held some responding clones, suggesting pre-existing cross-reactive T cells responded. Mainly CM and EM harbored the contracting CD4+ clones; mainly EMRA harbored the CD8+ ones. SARS-CoV-2 specificity was not confirmed for second-wave clones peaking on day 37.

The CDR3 extends over 13 amino acids. V shed 4 bases and J shed 1 base, with 8 bases lying between them. CDR1 is SGHRS, CDR2 YFSETQ, per germline. This clonotype was recorded many times. Its specificity is unknown. The clonotype originates from a man younger than 35 who had mild COVID-19 (a few samples of this study predate the infection). Cell type and time point are not known. The chain recombines TRBV5-1 with TRBJ1-1; D unclear. What was sequenced was PBMCs or a T cell subset sorted from them (not recorded which). The CDR3 protein is CASSPLWNTEAFF. CDR3 nucleotides: TGCGCCAGCAGCCCTTTGTGGAACACTGAAGCTTTCTTT. The whole variable domain, filled in from reference TRBV5-1 and TRBJ1-1, reads KAGVTQTPRYLIKTRGQQVTLSCSPISGHRSVSWYQQTPGQGLQFLFEYFSETQRNKGNFPGRFSGRQFSNSRSEMNVSTLELGDSALYLCASSPLWNTEAFFGQGTRLTVV.